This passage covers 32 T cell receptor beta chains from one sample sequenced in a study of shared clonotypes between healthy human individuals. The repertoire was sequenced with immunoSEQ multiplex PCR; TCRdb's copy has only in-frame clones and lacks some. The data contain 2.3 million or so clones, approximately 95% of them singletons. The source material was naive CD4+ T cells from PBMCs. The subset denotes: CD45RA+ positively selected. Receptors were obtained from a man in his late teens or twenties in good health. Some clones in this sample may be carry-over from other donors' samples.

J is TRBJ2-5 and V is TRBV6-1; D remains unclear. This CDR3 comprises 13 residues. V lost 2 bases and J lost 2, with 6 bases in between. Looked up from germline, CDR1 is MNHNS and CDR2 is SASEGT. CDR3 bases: TGTGCCAGCAGTGAAATCCAACAAGAGACCCAGTACTTC. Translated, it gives CASSEIQQETQYF.

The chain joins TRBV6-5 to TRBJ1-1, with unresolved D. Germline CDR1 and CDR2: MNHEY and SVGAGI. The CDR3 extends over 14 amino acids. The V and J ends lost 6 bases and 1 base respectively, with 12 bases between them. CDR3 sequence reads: CASSPLGRNTEAFF. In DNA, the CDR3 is TGTGCCAGCAGCCCCCTGGGAAGGAACACTGAAGCTTTCTTT.

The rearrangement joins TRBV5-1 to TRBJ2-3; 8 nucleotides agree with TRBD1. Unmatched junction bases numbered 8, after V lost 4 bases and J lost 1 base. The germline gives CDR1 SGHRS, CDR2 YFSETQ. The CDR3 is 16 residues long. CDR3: CASSRAGTGGTDTQYF. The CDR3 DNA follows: TGCGCCAGCAGCCGGGCAGGGACAGGAGGCACAGATACGCAGTATTTT.

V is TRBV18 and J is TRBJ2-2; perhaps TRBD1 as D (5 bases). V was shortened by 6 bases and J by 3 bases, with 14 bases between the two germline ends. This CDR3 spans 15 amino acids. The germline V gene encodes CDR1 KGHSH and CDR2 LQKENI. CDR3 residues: CASSQGFLDTGELFF. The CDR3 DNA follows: TGTGCCAGCTCGCAGGGTTTTTTGGACACCGGGGAGCTGTTTTTT.

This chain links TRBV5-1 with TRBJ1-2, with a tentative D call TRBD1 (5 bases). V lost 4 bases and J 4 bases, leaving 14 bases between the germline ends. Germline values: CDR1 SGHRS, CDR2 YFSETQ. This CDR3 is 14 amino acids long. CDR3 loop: CASSPGRALYGYTF. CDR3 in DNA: TGCGCCAGCAGCCCGGGACGGGCGCTCTATGGCTACACCTTC.

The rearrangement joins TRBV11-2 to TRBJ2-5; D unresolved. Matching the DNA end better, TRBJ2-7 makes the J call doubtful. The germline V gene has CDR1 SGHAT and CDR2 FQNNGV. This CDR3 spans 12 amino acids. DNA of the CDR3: TGTGCCAGCAGCCCCGCTTGGGACGAGCAGTACTTC. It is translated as CASSPAWDEQYF.

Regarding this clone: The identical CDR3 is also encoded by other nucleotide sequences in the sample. The CDR3 DNA reads TGCGCCAGCAGCTTTCTAGCGGGAGGGCCGGCAGATACGCAGTATTTT. This gives the protein CASSFLAGGPADTQYF. The gene calls are TRBV5-1 and TRBJ2-3; the match to TRBD2 covers 12 bases. The CDR3 runs 16 residues. Germline CDR1 is SGHRS and CDR2 is YFSETQ. Trimming at V came to 2 bases and at J to 4 bases, leaving 5 bases not matched to a gene.

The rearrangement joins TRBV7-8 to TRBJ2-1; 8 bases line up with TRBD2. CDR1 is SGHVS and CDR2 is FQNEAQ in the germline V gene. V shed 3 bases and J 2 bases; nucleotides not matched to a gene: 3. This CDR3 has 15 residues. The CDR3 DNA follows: TGTGCCAGCAGCTTTAGCGGGGCCACCTACAATGAGCAGTTCTTC. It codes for CASSFSGATYNEQFF. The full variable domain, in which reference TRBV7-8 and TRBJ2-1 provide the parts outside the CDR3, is GAGVSQSPRYKVAKRGQDVALRCDPISGHVSLFWYQQALGQGPEFLTYFQNEAQLDKSGLPSDRFFAERPEGSVSTLKIQRTQQEDSAVYLCASSFSGATYNEQFFGPGTRLTVL.

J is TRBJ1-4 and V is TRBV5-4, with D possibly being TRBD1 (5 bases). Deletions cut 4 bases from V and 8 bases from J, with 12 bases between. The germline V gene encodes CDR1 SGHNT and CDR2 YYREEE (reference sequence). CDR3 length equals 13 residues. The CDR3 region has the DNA TGTGCCAGCAGCCAAGATAGGGGCGAAAAACTGTTTTTT. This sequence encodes CASSQDRGEKLFF. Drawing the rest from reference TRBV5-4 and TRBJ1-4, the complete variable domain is ETGVTQSPTHLIKTRGQQVTLRCSSQSGHNTVSWYQQALGQGPQFIFQYYREEENGRGNFPPRFSGLQFPNYSSELNVNALELDDSALYLCASSQDRGEKLFFGSGTQLSVL.

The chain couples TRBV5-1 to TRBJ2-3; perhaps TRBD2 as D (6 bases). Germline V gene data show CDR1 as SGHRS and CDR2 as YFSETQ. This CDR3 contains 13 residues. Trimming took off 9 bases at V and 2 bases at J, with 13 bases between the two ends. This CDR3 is CATSGGDTDTQYF. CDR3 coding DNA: TGCGCCACCTCGGGCGGGGACACAGATACGCAGTATTTT.

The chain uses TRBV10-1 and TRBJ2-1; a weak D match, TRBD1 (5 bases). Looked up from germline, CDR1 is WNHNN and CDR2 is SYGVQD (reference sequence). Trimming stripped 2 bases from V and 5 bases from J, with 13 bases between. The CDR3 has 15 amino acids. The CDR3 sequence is CASSELAGNHNEQFF. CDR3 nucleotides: TGCGCCAGCAGTGAGCTGGCAGGGAACCACAATGAGCAGTTCTTC.

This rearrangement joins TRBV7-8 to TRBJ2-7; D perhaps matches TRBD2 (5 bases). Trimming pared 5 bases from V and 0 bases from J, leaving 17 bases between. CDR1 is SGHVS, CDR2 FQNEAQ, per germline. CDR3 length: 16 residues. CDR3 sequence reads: CASSAHRLGSSYEQYF. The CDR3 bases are TGTGCCAGCAGCGCCCATAGGTTGGGGAGCTCCTACGAGCAGTACTTC.

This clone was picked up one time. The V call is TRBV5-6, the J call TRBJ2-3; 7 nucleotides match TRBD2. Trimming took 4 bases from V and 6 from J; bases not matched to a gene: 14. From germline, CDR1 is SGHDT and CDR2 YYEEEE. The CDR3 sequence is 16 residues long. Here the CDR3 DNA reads TGTGCCAGCAGCCCGACGGGGGGAGGGCCCGCGGATACGCAGTATTTT. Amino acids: CASSPTGGGPADTQYF.

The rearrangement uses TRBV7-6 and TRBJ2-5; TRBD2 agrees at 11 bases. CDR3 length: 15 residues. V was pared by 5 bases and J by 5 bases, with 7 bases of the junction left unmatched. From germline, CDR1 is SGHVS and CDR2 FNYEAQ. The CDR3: CASSQRTSGRETQYF. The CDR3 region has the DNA TGTGCCAGCAGCCAGCGGACTAGCGGGCGGGAGACCCAGTACTTC.

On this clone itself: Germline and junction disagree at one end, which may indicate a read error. The chain's CDR3 is CASTLSGGGGTYEQYF. Here the CDR3 DNA reads TGCGCCAGCACCTTGAGCGGCGGAGGGGGCACCTACGAGCAGTACTTC. The chain combines TRBV5-1 with TRBJ2-7; perhaps TRBD1 as D (7 bases). CDR3 length equals 16 residues. The germline V gene has CDR1 SGHRS and CDR2 YFSETQ.

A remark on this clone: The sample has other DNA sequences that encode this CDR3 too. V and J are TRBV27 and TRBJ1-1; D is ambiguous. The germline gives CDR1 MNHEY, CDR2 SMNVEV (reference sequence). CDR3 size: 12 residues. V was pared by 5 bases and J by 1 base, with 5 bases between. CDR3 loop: CASSDRNTEAFF. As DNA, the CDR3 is TGTGCCAGCAGTGATAGGAACACTGAAGCTTTCTTT.

This chain's CDR3 is CASSLNLGEKLFF. The CDR3 region has the DNA TGCGCCAGCAGCTTGAATTTAGGGGAAAAACTGTTTTTT. The chain uses TRBV5-1 and TRBJ1-4; D not resolved. CDR3 length: 13 residues. Germline assignment: CDR1 SGHRS and CDR2 YFSETQ. V was shortened by 1 base and J by 8 bases, with 9 bases between the two germline ends.

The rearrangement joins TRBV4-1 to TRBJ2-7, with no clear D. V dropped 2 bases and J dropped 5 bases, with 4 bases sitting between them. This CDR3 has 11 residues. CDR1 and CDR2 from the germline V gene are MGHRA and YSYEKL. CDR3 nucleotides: TGCGCCAGCAGCCAAACAGACGAGCAGTACTTC. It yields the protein CASSQTDEQYF.

The CDR3 DNA is TGTGCCAGCAGCCATGGGCGGGACTTTAATGAAAAACTGTTTTTT. It translates to CASSHGRDFNEKLFF. The J gene is TRBJ1-4, the V gene TRBV14; possibly TRBD1 for D (5 bases). Germline CDR1 reads SGHDN; CDR2 reads FVKESK. Trimming stripped 3 bases from V and 4 bases from J, with 12 bases between. This CDR3 region has 15 residues.

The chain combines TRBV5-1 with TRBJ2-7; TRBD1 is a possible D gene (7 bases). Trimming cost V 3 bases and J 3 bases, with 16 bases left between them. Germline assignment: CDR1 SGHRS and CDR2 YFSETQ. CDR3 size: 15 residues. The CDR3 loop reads CASSSRGTAVYEQYF. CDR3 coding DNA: TGCGCCAGCAGCTCCCGGGGGACAGCCGTCTACGAGCAGTACTTC.

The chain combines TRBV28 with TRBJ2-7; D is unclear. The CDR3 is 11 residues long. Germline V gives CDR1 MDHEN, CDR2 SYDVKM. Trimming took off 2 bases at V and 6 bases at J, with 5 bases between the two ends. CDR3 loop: CASSLKAEQYF. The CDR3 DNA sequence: TGTGCCAGCAGTTTAAAAGCCGAGCAGTACTTC.

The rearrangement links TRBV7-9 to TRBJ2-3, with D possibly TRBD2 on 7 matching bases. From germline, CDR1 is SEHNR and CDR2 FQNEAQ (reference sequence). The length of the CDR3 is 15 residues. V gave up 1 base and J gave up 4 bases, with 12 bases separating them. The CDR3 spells CASSLGSGGSDTQYF. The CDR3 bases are TGTGCCAGCAGCTTAGGATCGGGGGGCTCAGATACGCAGTATTTT.

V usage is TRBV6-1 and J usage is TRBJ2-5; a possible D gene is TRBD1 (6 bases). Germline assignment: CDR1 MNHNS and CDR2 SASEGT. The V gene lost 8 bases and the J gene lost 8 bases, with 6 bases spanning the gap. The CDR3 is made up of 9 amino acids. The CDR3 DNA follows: TGTGCCAGCGGGGGCACCCAGTACTTC. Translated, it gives CASGGTQYF.

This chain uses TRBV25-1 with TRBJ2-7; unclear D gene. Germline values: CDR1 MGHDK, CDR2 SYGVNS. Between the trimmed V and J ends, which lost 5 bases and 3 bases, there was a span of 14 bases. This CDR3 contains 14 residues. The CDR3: CASSRNLFNYEQYF. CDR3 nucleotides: TGTGCCAGCAGTCGGAACCTCTTTAACTACGAGCAGTACTTC.

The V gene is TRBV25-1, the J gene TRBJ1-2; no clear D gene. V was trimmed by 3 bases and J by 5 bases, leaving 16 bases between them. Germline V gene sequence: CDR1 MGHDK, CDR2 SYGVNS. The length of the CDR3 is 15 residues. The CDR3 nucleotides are TGTGCCAGCAGTGACGGGAGCCCGTACCTATATGGCTACACCTTC. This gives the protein CASSDGSPYLYGYTF.

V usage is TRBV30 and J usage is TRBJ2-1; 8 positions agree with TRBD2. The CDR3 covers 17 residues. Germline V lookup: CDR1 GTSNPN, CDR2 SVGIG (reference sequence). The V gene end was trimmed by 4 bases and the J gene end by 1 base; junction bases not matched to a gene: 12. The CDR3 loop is CAWKLGWTSRSYNEQFF. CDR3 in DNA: TGTGCCTGGAAGCTGGGATGGACTAGCAGATCCTACAATGAGCAGTTCTTC.

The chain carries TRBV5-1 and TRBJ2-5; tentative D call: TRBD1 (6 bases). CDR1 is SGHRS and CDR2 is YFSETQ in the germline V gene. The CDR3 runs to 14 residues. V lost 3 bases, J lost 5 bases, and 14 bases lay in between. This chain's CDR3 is CASSYAQGRETQYF. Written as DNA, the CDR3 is TGCGCCAGCAGCTATGCACAGGGTCGGGAGACCCAGTACTTC.

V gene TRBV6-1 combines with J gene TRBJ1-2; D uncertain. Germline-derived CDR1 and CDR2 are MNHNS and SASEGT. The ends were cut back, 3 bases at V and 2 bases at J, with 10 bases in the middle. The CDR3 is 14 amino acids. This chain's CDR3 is CASSDMGRNYGYTF. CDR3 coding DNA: TGTGCCAGCAGTGATATGGGCAGGAACTATGGCTACACCTTC.

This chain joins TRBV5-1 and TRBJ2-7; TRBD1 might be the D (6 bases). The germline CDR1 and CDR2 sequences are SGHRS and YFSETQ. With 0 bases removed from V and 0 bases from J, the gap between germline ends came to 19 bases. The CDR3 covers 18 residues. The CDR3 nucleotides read TGCGCCAGCAGCTTGGTTGGGCCGGGGAAAGGGGGCTCCTACGAGCAGTACTTC. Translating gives CASSLVGPGKGGSYEQYF.

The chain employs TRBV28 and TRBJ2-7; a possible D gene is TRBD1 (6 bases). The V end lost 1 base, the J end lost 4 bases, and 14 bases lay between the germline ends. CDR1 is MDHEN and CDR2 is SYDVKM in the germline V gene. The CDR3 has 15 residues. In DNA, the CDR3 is TGTGCCAGCAGTTTATTGGCAGGGGCTAGTTACGAGCAGTACTTC. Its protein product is CASSLLAGASYEQYF.

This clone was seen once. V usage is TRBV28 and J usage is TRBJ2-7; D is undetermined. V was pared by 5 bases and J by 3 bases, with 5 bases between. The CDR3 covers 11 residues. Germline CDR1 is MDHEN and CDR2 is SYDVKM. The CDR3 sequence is CASSNHYEQYF. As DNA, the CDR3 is TGTGCCAGCAGTAACCACTACGAGCAGTACTTC.

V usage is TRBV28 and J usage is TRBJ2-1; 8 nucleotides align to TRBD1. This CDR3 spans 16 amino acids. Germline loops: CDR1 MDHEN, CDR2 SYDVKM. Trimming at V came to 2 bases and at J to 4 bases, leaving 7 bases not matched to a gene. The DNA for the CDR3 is TGTGCCAGCAGTTTACCCGGACAGGGACGATACAATGAGCAGTTCTTC. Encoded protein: CASSLPGQGRYNEQFF.